This entry concerns a single T cell receptor (beta chain). This CDR3 is built from 17 residues. The V gene's germline CDR1 is SGDLS and CDR2 YYNGEE. Trimming cost V 0 bases and J 1 base; bases outside gene matches: 7. In the original processing: Estimates of nucleated cell counts were drawn from the amplification of reference gene primers. The protocol was immunoSEQ multiplex PCR, while the TCRdb copy is restricted to in-frame clones and leaves out a portion. V and J calls and clone size come straight from that table; D and trimming were deduced from the DNA. The table includes fewer than 500,000 clones, more than 75% detected once. This sample was taken from a study of blood T cell repertoires in COVID-19. Study-level information: Donors in the United States, Italy and Spain gave samples during acute or convalescent COVID-19.

Residents of about two dozen US areas, aged about 18 to 95 years, made up the participants. Each recovered donor of Cohort 3 presented with two negative PCRs, clearance, or symptom resolution. The material sequenced was PBMCs or T cells enriched from blood (not recorded which). V and J are TRBV9 and TRBJ2-3; 8 bases align to TRBD2. This clonotype was obtained from a man between 25 and 39 years old who had recovered from COVID-19. In DNA, the CDR3 is TGTGCCAGCAGCGTAGATCCGCGGGGGGCCGGCACAGATACGCAGTATTTT. Protein: CASSVDPRGAGTDTQYF.